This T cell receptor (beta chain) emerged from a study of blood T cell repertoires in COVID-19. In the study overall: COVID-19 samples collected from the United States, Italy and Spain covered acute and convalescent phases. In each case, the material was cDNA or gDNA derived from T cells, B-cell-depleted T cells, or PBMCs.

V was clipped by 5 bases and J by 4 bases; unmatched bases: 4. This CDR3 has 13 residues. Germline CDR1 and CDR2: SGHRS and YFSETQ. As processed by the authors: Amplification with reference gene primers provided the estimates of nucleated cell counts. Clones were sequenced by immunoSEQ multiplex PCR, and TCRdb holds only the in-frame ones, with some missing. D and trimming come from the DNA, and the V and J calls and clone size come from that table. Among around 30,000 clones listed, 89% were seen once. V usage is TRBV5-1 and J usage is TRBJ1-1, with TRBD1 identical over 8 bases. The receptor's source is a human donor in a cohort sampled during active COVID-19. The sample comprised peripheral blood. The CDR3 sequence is CASRNTGGTEAFF. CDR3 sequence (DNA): TGCGCCAGCAGAAATACAGGGGGCACTGAAGCTTTCTTT. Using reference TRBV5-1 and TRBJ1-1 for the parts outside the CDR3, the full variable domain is KAGVTQTPRYLIKTRGQQVTLSCSPISGHRSVSWYQQTPGQGLQFLFEYFSETQRNKGNFPGRFSGRQFSNSRSEMNVSTLELGDSALYLCASRNTGGTEAFFGQGTRLTVV.